This TCR beta chain was documented in a study of monozygotic twins with inflammatory bowel disease. Notes on the study in general: IBD patients share fewer clonotypes with other people than healthy twins do, especially with disease activity. The authors could not tell different T cell subtypes apart.

The CDR3 is made up of 15 amino acids. Germline V gene data show CDR1 as SGDLS and CDR2 as YYNGEE. From roughly 3,200 ng of total RNA, each TCR library was prepared. The UMIs contained a 6-nucleotide sample barcode. They were added by template switching during cDNA synthesis. Reanalyzing the 5' RACE reads, TCRdb keeps one entry per CDR3 protein, without DNA. The table counts roughly 160,000 distinct CDR3 sequences; roughly 2.3% lies in the top ten. A word on this clonotype: The antigen remains undetermined.

The chain uses TRBV9 and TRBJ2-1; TCRdb names TRBD2, which stays unverified in the absence of DNA. Sequenced: blood. This sequence originates from a human donor with ulcerative colitis or Crohn's disease, or a healthy co-twin of an affected twin (not recorded which). The CDR3: CASTLGAAGGHEQFF.